Listed below are T cell receptor beta chains from one sample, sequenced in a study of shared clonotypes between healthy human individuals. Generated by immunoSEQ multiplex PCR, the TCRdb table keeps only in-frame clones and is missing some. The profile shows about 1.5 million clones, under 99% of them singletons. Input material: naive CD4+ T cells sorted from blood. The receptor source for this set is a man aged 25 to 45 in good health. Both conserved end residues are part of each CDR3. D genes are given only for firm matches. A clone size is listed for some rows: how often the clone was seen (once, few, many), or a class if it is expanded.

v_gene: TRBV27
j_gene: TRBJ1-1
abundance: NA
d_gene: NA
len: 16
CDR3aa: CASSLLGGMMNTEAFF
CDR3nt: TGTGCCAGCAGTTTACTTGGGGGAATGATGAACACTGAAGCTTTCTTT

v_gene: TRBV10-3
j_gene: TRBJ2-7
abundance: NA
d_gene: TRBD2
len: 15
CDR3aa: CAISESGLAGVEQYF
CDR3nt: TGTGCCATCAGTGAGTCGGGACTAGCGGGAGTCGAGCAGTACTTC

v_gene: TRBV15
j_gene: TRBJ2-7
abundance: NA
d_gene: NA
len: 16
CDR3aa: CATSSSGLLHLGEQYF
CDR3nt: TGTGCCACCAGCTCCTCGGGACTTCTCCACCTTGGGGAGCAGTACTTC

v_gene: TRBV19
j_gene: TRBJ1-5
abundance: NA
d_gene: NA
len: 12
CDR3aa: CASSTSNQPQHF
CDR3nt: TGTGCCAGTAGCACAAGCAATCAGCCCCAGCATTTT

v_gene: TRBV7-7
j_gene: TRBJ2-1
abundance: NA
d_gene: NA
len: 13
CDR3aa: CASSGQLMGEQFF
CDR3nt: TGTGCCAGCTCGGGACAACTGATGGGAGAGCAGTTCTTC

v_gene: TRBV7-2
j_gene: TRBJ2-3
abundance: once
d_gene: NA
len: 17
CDR3aa: CASSYRKGGVGTDTQYF
CDR3nt: TGTGCCAGCAGCTATCGGAAGGGTGGTGTCGGCACAGATACGCAGTATTTT

v_gene: TRBV15
j_gene: TRBJ2-2
abundance: NA
d_gene: NA
len: 14
CDR3aa: CATSRAFGYGELFF
CDR3nt: TGTGCCACCAGCAGAGCCTTCGGTTACGGGGAGCTGTTTTTT

v_gene: TRBV7-2
j_gene: TRBJ2-5
abundance: NA
d_gene: NA
len: 15
CDR3aa: CASSLALGRQETQYF
CDR3nt: TGTGCCAGCAGCTTAGCTTTGGGGCGACAAGAGACCCAGTACTTC

v_gene: TRBV5-4
j_gene: TRBJ2-3
abundance: NA
d_gene: TRBD2
len: 14
CDR3aa: CASARTSVTDTQYF
CDR3nt: TGTGCCAGCGCTAGAACTAGCGTCACAGATACGCAGTATTTT

v_gene: TRBV28
j_gene: TRBJ2-1
abundance: NA
d_gene: NA
len: 13
CDR3aa: CASSSLNLNEQFF
CDR3nt: TGTGCCAGCAGTTCACTAAACCTCAATGAGCAGTTCTTC

v_gene: TRBV9
j_gene: TRBJ1-1
abundance: NA
d_gene: NA
len: 14
CDR3aa: CASSVTGLNTEAFF
CDR3nt: TGTGCCAGCAGCGTAACGGGCTTGAACACTGAAGCTTTCTTT

v_gene: TRBV5-1
j_gene: TRBJ1-1
abundance: NA
d_gene: NA
len: 14
CDR3aa: CASTTTGIDTEAFF
CDR3nt: TGCGCCAGCACTACCACAGGGATTGACACTGAAGCTTTCTTT

v_gene: TRBV5-1
j_gene: TRBJ2-7
abundance: NA
d_gene: TRBD1
len: 15
CDR3aa: CASTETGTGIYEQYF
CDR3nt: TGCGCCAGCACCGAGACCGGGACAGGGATCTACGAGCAGTACTTC

v_gene: TRBV29-1
j_gene: TRBJ2-7
abundance: NA
d_gene: NA
len: 12
CDR3aa: CSVGTLSYEQYF
CDR3nt: TGCAGCGTTGGCACACTCTCCTACGAGCAGTACTTC

v_gene: TRBV20-1
j_gene: TRBJ2-1
abundance: once
d_gene: NA
len: 11
CDR3aa: CSAPRLNEQFF
CDR3nt: TGCAGTGCCCCCAGATTGAATGAGCAGTTCTTC

v_gene: TRBV27
j_gene: TRBJ2-5
abundance: NA
d_gene: TRBD2
len: 18
CDR3aa: CASSRPSGRFWFQETQYF
CDR3nt: TGTGCCAGCAGTCGTCCTAGCGGGAGGTTCTGGTTTCAAGAGACCCAGTACTTC

v_gene: TRBV28
j_gene: TRBJ1-5
abundance: NA
d_gene: NA
len: 14
CDR3aa: CASSFQGLDQPQHF
CDR3nt: TGTGCCAGCAGTTTTCAGGGGTTGGATCAGCCCCAGCATTTT

v_gene: TRBV20-1
j_gene: TRBJ1-2
abundance: once
d_gene: TRBD1
len: 11
CDR3aa: CSAQTGGGYTF
CDR3nt: TGCAGTGCCCAGACAGGGGGTGGCTACACCTTC

v_gene: TRBV5-1
j_gene: TRBJ2-2
abundance: NA
d_gene: NA
len: 13
CDR3aa: CASSFDPAGELFF
CDR3nt: TGCGCCAGCAGCTTCGACCCGGCCGGGGAGCTGTTTTTT

v_gene: TRBV30
j_gene: TRBJ2-3
abundance: NA
d_gene: NA
len: 14
CDR3aa: CAWVRRSLTDTQYF
CDR3nt: TGTGCCTGGGTACGGCGGTCCCTCACAGATACGCAGTATTTT

v_gene: TRBV5-1
j_gene: TRBJ1-1
abundance: NA
d_gene: NA
len: 15
CDR3aa: CASSLAGTANTEAFF
CDR3nt: TGCGCCAGCAGCTTGGCCGGGACGGCTAACACTGAAGCTTTCTTT

v_gene: TRBV7-9
j_gene: TRBJ2-7
abundance: once
d_gene: NA
len: 18
CDR3aa: CASSLAQLAGESSYEQYF
CDR3nt: TGTGCCAGCAGCTTAGCGCAATTAGCAGGGGAGAGCTCCTACGAGCAGTACTTC

v_gene: TRBV10-2
j_gene: TRBJ2-1
abundance: once
d_gene: NA
len: 13
CDR3aa: CASSRGTYNEQFF
CDR3nt: TGCGCCAGCAGCCGGGGCACCTACAATGAGCAGTTCTTC

v_gene: TRBV19
j_gene: TRBJ1-2
abundance: NA
d_gene: TRBD1
len: 15
CDR3aa: CASRIPGQGIYGYTF
CDR3nt: TGTGCCAGTAGGATCCCGGGACAGGGAATCTATGGCTACACCTTC

v_gene: TRBV7-3
j_gene: TRBJ2-1
abundance: NA
d_gene: NA
len: 14
CDR3aa: CASGRLSQNNEQFF
CDR3nt: TGTGCCAGCGGGAGGCTATCGCAGAACAATGAGCAGTTCTTC

v_gene: TRBV19
j_gene: TRBJ1-2
abundance: NA
d_gene: NA
len: 14
CDR3aa: CASSIFGAGYGYTF
CDR3nt: TGTGCCAGTAGTATTTTTGGGGCGGGCTATGGCTACACCTTC

v_gene: TRBV6-1
j_gene: TRBJ2-7
abundance: NA
d_gene: TRBD1
len: 16
CDR3aa: CASSEPRGQGADEQYF
CDR3nt: TGTGCCAGCAGTGAACCCCGAGGGCAGGGGGCCGACGAGCAGTACTTC

v_gene: TRBV28
j_gene: TRBJ2-4
abundance: NA
d_gene: NA
len: 17
CDR3aa: CASSLLGRQIAKNIQYF
CDR3nt: TGTGCCAGCAGCCTTCTAGGTCGTCAAATAGCCAAAAACATTCAGTACTTC

v_gene: TRBV7-2
j_gene: TRBJ1-5
abundance: NA
d_gene: NA
len: 15
CDR3aa: CASSLGGVSNQPQHF
CDR3nt: TGTGCCAGCAGCTTAGGGGGGGTTAGCAATCAGCCCCAGCATTTT

v_gene: TRBV11-2
j_gene: TRBJ2-5
abundance: NA
d_gene: NA
len: 13
CDR3aa: CASSPGYQETQYF
CDR3nt: TGTGCCAGCAGCCCCGGTTACCAAGAGACCCAGTACTTC

v_gene: TRBV6-5
j_gene: TRBJ1-1
abundance: few
d_gene: NA
len: 14
CDR3aa: CASSQASGVTEAFF
CDR3nt: TGTGCCAGCAGCCAAGCCTCTGGGGTAACTGAAGCTTTCTTT

v_gene: TRBV2
j_gene: TRBJ2-7
abundance: NA
d_gene: NA
len: 17
CDR3aa: CASSDPQDRGSSYEQYF
CDR3nt: TGTGCCAGCAGTGACCCCCAGGATAGGGGGAGCTCCTACGAGCAGTACTTC

v_gene: TRBV29-1
j_gene: TRBJ2-7
abundance: NA
d_gene: NA
len: 11
CDR3aa: CSVGGRDEQYF
CDR3nt: TGCAGCGTCGGGGGACGGGACGAGCAGTACTTC

v_gene: TRBV11-3
j_gene: TRBJ2-2
abundance: NA
d_gene: TRBD1
len: 15
CDR3aa: CASSTGQGHTGELFF
CDR3nt: TGTGCCAGCAGCACCGGACAGGGCCACACCGGGGAGCTGTTTTTT

v_gene: TRBV6-5
j_gene: TRBJ2-7
abundance: NA
d_gene: TRBD1
len: 14
CDR3aa: CASRRTGQRYEQYF
CDR3nt: TGTGCCAGCAGGCGAACGGGACAGCGCTACGAGCAGTACTTC

v_gene: TRBV10-2
j_gene: TRBJ2-3
abundance: NA
d_gene: TRBD2
len: 14
CDR3aa: CARSSLADTDTQYF
CDR3nt: TGCGCCAGGAGTTCCCTAGCGGACACAGATACGCAGTATTTT

v_gene: TRBV18
j_gene: TRBJ2-1
abundance: NA
d_gene: NA
len: 14
CDR3aa: CASSLKFSYNEQFF
CDR3nt: TGTGCCAGCTCACTTAAATTCAGCTACAATGAGCAGTTCTTC

v_gene: TRBV7-2
j_gene: TRBJ2-7
abundance: NA
d_gene: NA
len: 16
CDR3aa: CASSPQVGGSSYEQYF
CDR3nt: TGTGCCAGCAGCCCCCAGGTCGGCGGCAGCTCCTACGAGCAGTACTTC

v_gene: TRBV28
j_gene: TRBJ1-5
abundance: NA
d_gene: NA
len: 14
CDR3aa: CASSLQGPNQPQHF
CDR3nt: TGTGCCAGCAGTTTACAGGGACCTAATCAGCCCCAGCATTTT

v_gene: TRBV11-2
j_gene: TRBJ1-4
abundance: NA
d_gene: NA
len: 17
CDR3aa: CASSLGPLRTTNEKLFF
CDR3nt: TGTGCCAGCAGCTTAGGTCCCCTTAGAACAACTAATGAAAAACTGTTTTTT

v_gene: TRBV5-1
j_gene: TRBJ2-7
abundance: once
d_gene: NA
len: 15
CDR3aa: CASSPDFGRSDEQYF
CDR3nt: TGCGCCAGCAGCCCCGATTTCGGACGGAGCGACGAGCAGTACTTC

v_gene: TRBV9
j_gene: TRBJ1-4
abundance: NA
d_gene: NA
len: 15
CDR3aa: CASSSSGTTNEKLFF
CDR3nt: TGTGCCAGCAGCTCATCAGGGACTACTAATGAAAAACTGTTTTTT

v_gene: TRBV2
j_gene: TRBJ1-3
abundance: NA
d_gene: NA
len: 15
CDR3aa: CASSGIRGSGNTIYF
CDR3nt: TGTGCCAGCAGCGGCATCCGGGGGTCTGGAAACACCATATATTTT

v_gene: TRBV5-8
j_gene: TRBJ1-5
abundance: NA
d_gene: TRBD1
len: 15
CDR3aa: CASSLGTGSVPPQHF
CDR3nt: TGTGCCAGCAGCTTGGGGACAGGGTCGGTGCCGCCCCAGCATTTT

v_gene: TRBV9
j_gene: TRBJ1-1
abundance: NA
d_gene: TRBD1
len: 14
CDR3aa: CASSAGGLDTEAFF
CDR3nt: TGTGCCAGCAGCGCAGGGGGGCTAGACACTGAAGCTTTCTTT

v_gene: TRBV2
j_gene: TRBJ1-3
abundance: NA
d_gene: TRBD1
len: 16
CDR3aa: CASSSRTGGAGNTIYF
CDR3nt: TGTGCCAGCAGTTCCCGGACAGGGGGCGCGGGAAACACCATATATTTT

v_gene: TRBV28
j_gene: TRBJ2-2
abundance: NA
d_gene: NA
len: 14
CDR3aa: CASSQRLRSGELFF
CDR3nt: TGTGCCAGCAGTCAGCGATTAAGGTCCGGGGAGCTGTTTTTT

v_gene: TRBV10-2
j_gene: TRBJ2-6
abundance: NA
d_gene: TRBD2
len: 17
CDR3aa: CASRSETSGSGANVLTF
CDR3nt: TGCGCCAGCAGGTCCGAGACTAGCGGCTCTGGGGCCAACGTCCTGACTTTC

v_gene: TRBV5-2
j_gene: TRBJ1-2
abundance: NA
d_gene: NA
len: 16
CDR3aa: CASNGDGERKTYGYTF
CDR3nt: TGTGCCAGCAATGGTGATGGAGAGCGAAAGACCTATGGCTACACCTTC

v_gene: TRBV6-5
j_gene: TRBJ2-3
abundance: NA
d_gene: NA
len: 12
CDR3aa: CASSRDRIAQYF
CDR3nt: TGTGCCAGCAGCAGGGACCGTATCGCGCAGTATTTT